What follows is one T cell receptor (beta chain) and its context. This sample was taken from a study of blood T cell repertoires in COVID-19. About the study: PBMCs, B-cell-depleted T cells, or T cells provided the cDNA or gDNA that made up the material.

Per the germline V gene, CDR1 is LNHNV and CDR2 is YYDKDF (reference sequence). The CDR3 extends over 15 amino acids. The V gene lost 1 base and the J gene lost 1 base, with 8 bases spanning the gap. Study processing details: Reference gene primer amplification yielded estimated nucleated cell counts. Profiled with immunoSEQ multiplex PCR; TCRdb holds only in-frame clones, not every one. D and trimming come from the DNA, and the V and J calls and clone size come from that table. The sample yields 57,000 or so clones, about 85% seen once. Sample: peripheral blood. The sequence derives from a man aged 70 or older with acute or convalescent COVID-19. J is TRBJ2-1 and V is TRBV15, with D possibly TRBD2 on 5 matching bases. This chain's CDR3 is CATSRGWESYNEQFF. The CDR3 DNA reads TGTGCCACCAGCAGAGGATGGGAGTCCTACAATGAGCAGTTCTTC.